One sample yielded the 25 T cell receptor beta chains listed below, sequenced in a study of CXCR3-negative and CXCR3-positive naive CD8 T cells. The TRB libraries of cDNA were built by UMI-labeled 5' RACE. TCRdb reprocessed the 5' RACE reads, keeping one entry per CDR3 protein, no DNA. This sample contains about 5,900 distinct CDR3 sequences. Sequenced: naive CXCR3- CD8+ T cells from blood. Subset reported: CD45RO-CCR7+CD27+CD95- naive CD8+ T cells lacking CXCR3 (TNR3-). These receptors were taken from a human donor in good health. Some clones in this sample may be carry-over from other donors' samples.

The gene calls are TRBV14 and TRBJ2-2. Germline-derived CDR1 and CDR2 are SGHDN and FVKESK. CDR3 length equals 15 residues. This CDR3 reads CASQESRANTGELFF.

Its frequency marks this clonotype as medium-sized. The chain uses TRBV7-3 and TRBJ2-2; no DNA is available, so the TRBD1 call from TCRdb remains unchecked. CDR3 length equals 14 residues. Germline assignment: CDR1 SGHTA and CDR2 FQGTGA. CDR3 region: CASSSTASAGELFF. The variable domain in full, with the rest retrieved from reference TRBV7-3 and TRBJ2-2, is GAGVSQTPSNKVTEKGKYVELRCDPISGHTALYWYRQSLGQGPEFLIYFQGTGAADDSGLPNDRFFAVRPEGSVSTLKIQRTERGDSAVYLCASSSTASAGELFFGEGSRLTVL.

The chain has TRBV27 and TRBJ2-7. The CDR3 sequence is 14 residues long. Germline CDR1 is MNHEY and CDR2 is SMNVEV (reference sequence). The CDR3 loop reads CASSFQREFYEQYF.

Its frequency marks this clonotype as medium-sized. The chain joins TRBV2 to TRBJ2-7; TCRdb gives TRBD1 as the D gene, but with no DNA this cannot be confirmed. There are 14 residues in the CDR3. Germline assignment: CDR1 SNHLY and CDR2 FYNNEI. The chain's CDR3 is CASSGRQGPYEQYF.

In terms of frequency, this clonotype is medium-sized (0.01 to 0.1%). The V call is TRBV20-1, the J call TRBJ2-7; TCRdb picks TRBD1, but there is no DNA to check that call. CDR1 and CDR2 (germline): DFQATT, SNEGSKA (reference sequence). The CDR3 sequence is 16 residues long. Here the CDR3 reads CSAPGGKAGGFHEQYF.

The chain carries TRBV12-3 or TRBV12-4 and TRBJ2-1; TCRdb names TRBD2, which stays unverified in the absence of DNA. This CDR3 has 14 residues. The CDR3 reads CASRKRIDFNEQFF.

V usage is TRBV5-1 and J usage is TRBJ2-1; the D call from TCRdb, TRBD1, cannot be confirmed without DNA. The CDR3 loop spans 15 amino acids. CDR1 and CDR2 (germline): SGHRS, YFSETQ. CDR3 sequence reads: CASSGDSSSYNEQFF.

The chain couples TRBV29-1 to TRBJ2-7; TCRdb names TRBD1, which stays unverified in the absence of DNA. Per the germline V gene, CDR1 is SQVTM and CDR2 is ANQGSEA. The CDR3 consists of 15 residues. This CDR3 reads CSVEFPGRLSYEQYF.

This clonotype is medium-sized by frequency. V is TRBV29-1 and J is TRBJ2-2; TCRdb's D gene call, TRBD1, goes unchecked for lack of DNA. CDR1 is SQVTM, CDR2 ANQGSEA, per germline. CDR3 length: 12 residues. The CDR3 is CSAEDITGELFF.

V usage is TRBV20-1 and J usage is TRBJ2-1; TCRdb proposes TRBD2, but this gene call is untestable without DNA. The CDR3 is 12 amino acids. The germline V gene has CDR1 DFQATT and CDR2 SNEGSKA (reference sequence). CDR3 in amino acids: CSGSSGDNEQFF.

By frequency, this clonotype registers medium-sized. The V gene is TRBV29-1, the J gene TRBJ1-1; TCRdb picks TRBD1, but there is no DNA to check that call. Per the germline V gene, CDR1 is SQVTM and CDR2 is ANQGSEA. The CDR3 has 14 residues. The CDR3 loop is CSVEDVQENTEAFF.

The chain couples TRBV19 to TRBJ2-1; the TRBD1 assignment by TCRdb is unverifiable without DNA. Germline loops: CDR1 LNHDA, CDR2 SQIVND (reference sequence). The length of the CDR3 is 17 residues. The CDR3 sequence: CASLSVSGGPLYNEQFF.

J is TRBJ2-1 and V is TRBV20-1. Germline lookup yields CDR1 DFQATT and CDR2 SNEGSKA (reference sequence). This CDR3 contains 11 residues. The CDR3 loop reads CSARDSSEQFF.

The genes are TRBV3-1 and TRBJ1-1; TCRdb selects TRBD1, and the lack of DNA leaves this call unchecked. The CDR3 extends over 16 amino acids. Germline V lookup: CDR1 LGHDT, CDR2 YNNKEL (reference sequence). The CDR3 protein is CASSQGMVDRSTEAFF.

The V call is TRBV3-1, the J call TRBJ2-1; TCRdb indicates TRBD2, and absent DNA this call remains unverified. The V gene's germline CDR1 is LGHDT and CDR2 YNNKEL (reference sequence). CDR3 length equals 18 residues. Here the CDR3 reads CASSQGLTGTSGRDEQFF.

J is TRBJ2-7 and V is TRBV6-6; the TCRdb call, TRBD1, lacks DNA for checking. CDR3 length: 15 amino acids. The V gene's germline CDR1 is MNHNY and CDR2 SVGAGI (reference sequence). CDR3 loop: CASSYSWDKTYEQYF.

By frequency, this clonotype registers medium-sized. This chain joins TRBV20-1 and TRBJ2-6. The CDR3 length is 17 residues. Germline V CDR1 and CDR2: DFQATT, SNEGSKA (reference sequence). The CDR3 loop is CSARDFLAGSGANVLTF.

This clonotype is identified as medium-sized (0.01 to 0.1%) from frequency. The rearrangement links TRBV29-1 to TRBJ2-3; TCRdb's D call, TRBD1, is unchecked because there is no DNA. The CDR3 has 15 amino acids. Germline V CDR1 and CDR2: SQVTM, ANQGSEA. CDR3 in amino acids: CSVEVTGVGTDTQYF.

The chain links TRBV20-1 to TRBJ2-2; the D call from TCRdb, TRBD1, cannot be confirmed without DNA. This CDR3 contains 13 residues. Germline CDR1 reads DFQATT; CDR2 reads SNEGSKA (reference sequence). CDR3 protein: CSAYVPGTGELFF.

Its frequency marks this clonotype as medium-sized. The chain combines TRBV6-5 with TRBJ2-2; the D call of TRBD1 rests on TCRdb alone, since no DNA is present to check it. Germline lookup yields CDR1 MNHEY and CDR2 SVGAGI. This CDR3 is 14 amino acids long. CDR3 amino acids: CASRGQGNTGELFF.

The rearrangement uses TRBV7-2 and TRBJ2-2; TCRdb proposes TRBD1, but this gene call is untestable without DNA. Germline loops: CDR1 SGHTA, CDR2 FQGNSA. The CDR3 loop spans 16 amino acids. CDR3: CASSLILGGNTGELFF.

The J gene is TRBJ2-7, the V gene TRBV28; TCRdb picks TRBD1, but there is no DNA to check that call. CDR1 is MDHEN and CDR2 is SYDVKM in the germline V gene. The CDR3 consists of 14 residues. The chain's CDR3 is CATSPQGAGYEQYF. Supplemented by reference TRBV28 and TRBJ2-7, the full variable domain reads DVKVTQSSRYLVKRTGEKVFLECVQDMDHENMFWYRQDPGLGLRLIYFSYDVKMKEKGDIPEGYSVSREKKERFSLILESASTNQTSMYLCATSPQGAGYEQYFGPGTRLTVT.

This chain uses TRBV12-3 or TRBV12-4 with TRBJ1-2; the TRBD1 assignment by TCRdb is unverifiable without DNA. CDR3 length equals 12 residues. CDR3 loop: CASRGQNYGYTF.

The J gene is TRBJ1-1, the V gene TRBV4-3. CDR3 length: 14 residues. Germline lookup yields CDR1 LGHNA and CDR2 YSLEER. The CDR3 spells CASSQVGSNTEAFF.

This chain connects TRBV4-3 to TRBJ2-7; the D call from TCRdb, TRBD1, cannot be confirmed without DNA. The CDR3 spans 15 residues. The germline CDR1 and CDR2 sequences are LGHNA and YSLEER. This CDR3 is CASSLGQGLVYEQYF.